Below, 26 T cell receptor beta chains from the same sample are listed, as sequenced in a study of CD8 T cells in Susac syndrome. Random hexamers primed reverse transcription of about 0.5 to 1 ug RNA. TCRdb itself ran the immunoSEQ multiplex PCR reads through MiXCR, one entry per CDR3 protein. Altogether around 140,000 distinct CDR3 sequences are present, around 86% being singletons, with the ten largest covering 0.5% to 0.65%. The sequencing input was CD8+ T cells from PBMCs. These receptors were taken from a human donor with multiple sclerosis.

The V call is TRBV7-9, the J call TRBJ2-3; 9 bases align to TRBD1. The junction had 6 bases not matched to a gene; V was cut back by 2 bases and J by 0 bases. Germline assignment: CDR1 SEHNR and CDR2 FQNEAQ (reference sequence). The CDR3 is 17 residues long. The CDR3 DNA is TGTGCCAGCAGCTTATCAACAGGGGGCCCTAGCACAGATACGCAGTATTTT. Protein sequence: CASSLSTGGPSTDTQYF.

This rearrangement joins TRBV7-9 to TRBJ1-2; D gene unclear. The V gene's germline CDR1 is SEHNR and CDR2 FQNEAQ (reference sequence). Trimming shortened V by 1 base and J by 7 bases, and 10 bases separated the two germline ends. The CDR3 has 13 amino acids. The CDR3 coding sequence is TGTGCCAGCAGCTTAGGAGCGTCCCTTGGCTACACCTTC. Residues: CASSLGASLGYTF.

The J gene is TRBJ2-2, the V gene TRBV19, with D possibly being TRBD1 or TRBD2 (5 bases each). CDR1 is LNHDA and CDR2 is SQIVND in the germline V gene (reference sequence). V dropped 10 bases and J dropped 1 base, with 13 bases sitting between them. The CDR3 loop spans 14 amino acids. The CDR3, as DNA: TGTGCCATTAGGTGGGACCTGAACACCGGGGAGCTGTTTTTT. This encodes CAIRWDLNTGELFF.

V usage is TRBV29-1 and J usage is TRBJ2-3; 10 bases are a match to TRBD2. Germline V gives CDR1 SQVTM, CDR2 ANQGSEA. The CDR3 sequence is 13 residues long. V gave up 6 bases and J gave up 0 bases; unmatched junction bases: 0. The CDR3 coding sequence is TGCAGCGTGACTAGCGGGAGCACAGATACGCAGTATTTT. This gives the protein CSVTSGSTDTQYF.

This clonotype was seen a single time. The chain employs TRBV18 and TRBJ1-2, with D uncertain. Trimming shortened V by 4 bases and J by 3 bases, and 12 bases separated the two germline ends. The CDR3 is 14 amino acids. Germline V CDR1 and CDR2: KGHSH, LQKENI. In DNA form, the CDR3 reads TGTGCCAGCTCACTTCTAAAGTTGGACTATGGCTACACCTTC. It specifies CASSLLKLDYGYTF. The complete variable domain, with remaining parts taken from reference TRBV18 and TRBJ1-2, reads NAGVMQNPRHLVRRRGQEARLRCSPMKGHSHVYWYRQLPEEGLKFMVYLQKENIIDESGMPKERFSAEFPKEGPSILRIQQVVRGDSAAYFCASSLLKLDYGYTFGSGTRLTVV.

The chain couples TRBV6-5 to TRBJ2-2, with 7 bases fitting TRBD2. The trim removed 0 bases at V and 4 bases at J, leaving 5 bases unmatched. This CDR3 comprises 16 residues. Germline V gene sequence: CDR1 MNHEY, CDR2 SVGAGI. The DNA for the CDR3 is TGTGCCAGCAGTTACTCGGCGGGAGAGGGCACCGGGGAGCTGTTTTTT. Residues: CASSYSAGEGTGELFF.

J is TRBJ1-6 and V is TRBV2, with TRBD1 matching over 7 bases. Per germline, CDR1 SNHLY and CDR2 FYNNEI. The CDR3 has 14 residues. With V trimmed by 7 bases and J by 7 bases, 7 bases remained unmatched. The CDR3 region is CASNKGAGNSPLHF. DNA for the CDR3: TGTGCCAGCAATAAGGGGGCCGGGAATTCACCCCTCCACTTT.

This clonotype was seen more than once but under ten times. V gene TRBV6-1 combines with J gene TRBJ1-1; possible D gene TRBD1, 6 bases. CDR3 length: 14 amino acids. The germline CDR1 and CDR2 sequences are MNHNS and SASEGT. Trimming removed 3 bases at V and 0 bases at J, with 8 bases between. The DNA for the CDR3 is TGTGCCAGCAGTGAGGGGGCCCTGAACACTGAAGCTTTCTTT. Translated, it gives CASSEGALNTEAFF.

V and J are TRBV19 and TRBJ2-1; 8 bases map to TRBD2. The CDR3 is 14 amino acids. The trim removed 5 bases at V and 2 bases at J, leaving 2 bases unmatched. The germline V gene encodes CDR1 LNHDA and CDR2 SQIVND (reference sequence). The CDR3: CASSDSGAYNEQFF. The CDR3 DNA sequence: TGTGCCAGTAGTGATAGCGGGGCCTACAATGAGCAGTTCTTC.

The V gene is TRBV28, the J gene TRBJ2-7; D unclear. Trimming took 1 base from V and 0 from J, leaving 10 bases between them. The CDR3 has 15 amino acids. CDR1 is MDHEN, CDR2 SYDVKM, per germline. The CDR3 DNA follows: TGTGCCAGCAGTTTATCGGCCTTAAGCTCCTACGAGCAGTACTTC. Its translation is CASSLSALSSYEQYF.

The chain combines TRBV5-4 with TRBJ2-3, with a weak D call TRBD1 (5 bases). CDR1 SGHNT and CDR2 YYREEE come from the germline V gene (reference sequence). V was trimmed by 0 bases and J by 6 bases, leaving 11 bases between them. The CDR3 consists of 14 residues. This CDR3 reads CASSLDRTEDTQYF. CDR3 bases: TGTGCCAGCAGCTTGGACAGGACCGAGGATACGCAGTATTTT.

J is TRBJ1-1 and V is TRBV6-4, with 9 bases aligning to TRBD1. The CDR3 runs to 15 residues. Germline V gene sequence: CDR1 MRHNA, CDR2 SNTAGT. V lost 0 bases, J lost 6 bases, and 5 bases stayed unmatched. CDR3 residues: CASSDSVQGAAEAFF. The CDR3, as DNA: TGTGCCAGCAGTGACTCGGTACAGGGGGCTGCTGAAGCTTTCTTT.

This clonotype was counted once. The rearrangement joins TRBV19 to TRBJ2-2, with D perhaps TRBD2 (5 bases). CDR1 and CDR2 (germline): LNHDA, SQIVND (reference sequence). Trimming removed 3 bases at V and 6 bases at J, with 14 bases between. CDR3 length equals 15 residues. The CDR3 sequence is CASSIREEISGELFF. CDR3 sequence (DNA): TGTGCCAGTAGTATCCGGGAAGAGATTTCCGGGGAGCTGTTTTTT.

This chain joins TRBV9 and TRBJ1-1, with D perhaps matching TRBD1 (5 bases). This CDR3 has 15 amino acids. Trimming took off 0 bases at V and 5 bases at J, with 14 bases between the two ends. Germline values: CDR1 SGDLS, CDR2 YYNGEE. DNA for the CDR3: TGTGCCAGCAGCGTAGCTAGAGGGGCGGGGACTGAAGCTTTCTTT. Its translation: CASSVARGAGTEAFF.

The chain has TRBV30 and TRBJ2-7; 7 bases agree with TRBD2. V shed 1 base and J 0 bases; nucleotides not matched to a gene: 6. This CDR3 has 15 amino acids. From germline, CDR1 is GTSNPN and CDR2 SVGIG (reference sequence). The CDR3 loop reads CAWSGAGEFSYEQYF. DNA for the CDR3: TGTGCCTGGAGTGGGGCGGGGGAATTCTCCTACGAGCAGTACTTC.

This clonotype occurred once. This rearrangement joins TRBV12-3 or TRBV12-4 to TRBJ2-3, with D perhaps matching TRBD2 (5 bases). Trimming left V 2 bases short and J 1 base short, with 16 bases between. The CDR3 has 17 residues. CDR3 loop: CASSLRAGGEGTDTQYF. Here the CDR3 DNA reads TGTGCCAGCAGTTTACGGGCGGGCGGCGAGGGCACAGATACGCAGTATTTT.

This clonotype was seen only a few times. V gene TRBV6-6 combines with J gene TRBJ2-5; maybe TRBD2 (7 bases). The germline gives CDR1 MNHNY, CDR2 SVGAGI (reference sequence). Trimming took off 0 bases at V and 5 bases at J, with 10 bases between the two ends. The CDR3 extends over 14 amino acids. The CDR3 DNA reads TGTGCCAGCAGTTACTCTGCGGGGGCGGAGACCCAGTACTTC. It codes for CASSYSAGAETQYF.

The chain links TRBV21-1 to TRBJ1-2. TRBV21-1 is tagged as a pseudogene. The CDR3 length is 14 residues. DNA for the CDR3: TGTGCCAGCAACAAACGAGGGCTATCGGGTGGCTACACCTTC. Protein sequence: CASNKRGLSGGYTF.

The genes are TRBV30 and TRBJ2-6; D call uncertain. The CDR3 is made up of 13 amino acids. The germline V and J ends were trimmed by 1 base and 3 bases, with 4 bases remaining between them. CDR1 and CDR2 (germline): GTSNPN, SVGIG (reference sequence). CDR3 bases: TGTGCCTGGAGTGCTATTGGGGCCAACGTCCTGACTTTC. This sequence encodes CAWSAIGANVLTF.

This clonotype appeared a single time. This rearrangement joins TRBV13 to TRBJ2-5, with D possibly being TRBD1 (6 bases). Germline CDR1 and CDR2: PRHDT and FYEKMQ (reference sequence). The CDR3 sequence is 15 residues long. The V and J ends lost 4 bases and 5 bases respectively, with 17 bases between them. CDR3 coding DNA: TGTGCCAGCAGCTCACAGGGACACCCCGGGGAGACCCAGTACTTC. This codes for CASSSQGHPGETQYF.

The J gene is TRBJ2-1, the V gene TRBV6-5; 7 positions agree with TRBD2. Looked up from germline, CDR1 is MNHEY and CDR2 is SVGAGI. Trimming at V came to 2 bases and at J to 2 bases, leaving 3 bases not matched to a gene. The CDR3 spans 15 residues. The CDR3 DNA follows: TGTGCCAGCAGTTACACCGGACTAGCCTACAATGAGCAGTTCTTC. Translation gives CASSYTGLAYNEQFF.

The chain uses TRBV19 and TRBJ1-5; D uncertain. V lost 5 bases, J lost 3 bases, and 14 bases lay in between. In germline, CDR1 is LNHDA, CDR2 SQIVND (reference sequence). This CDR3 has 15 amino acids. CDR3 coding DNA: TGTGCCAGTAGTCCGAATTCAGGTCCCAATCAGCCCCAGCATTTT. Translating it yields CASSPNSGPNQPQHF.

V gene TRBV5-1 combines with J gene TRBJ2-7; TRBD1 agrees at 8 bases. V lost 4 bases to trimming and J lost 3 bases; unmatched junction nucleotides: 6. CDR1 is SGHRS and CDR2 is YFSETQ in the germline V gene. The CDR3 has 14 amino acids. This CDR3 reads CASSLWTGSYEQYF. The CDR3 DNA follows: TGCGCCAGCAGCCTATGGACAGGGAGCTACGAGCAGTACTTC.

CDR3: CASSLGAGAGYTF. CDR3 in DNA: TGTGCCAGCAGTTTGGGGGCAGGGGCTGGCTACACCTTC. This sequence joins TRBV27 and TRBJ1-2, with D perhaps TRBD1 (6 bases). V gave up 3 bases and J gave up 7 bases, with 12 bases separating them. The germline V gene has CDR1 MNHEY and CDR2 SMNVEV (reference sequence). The CDR3 is 13 amino acids.

The CDR3 sequence: CASSLFRRSTDTQYF. In DNA form, the CDR3 reads TGTGCCAGCAGCTTATTTCGGCGTAGCACAGATACGCAGTATTTT. The chain has TRBV7-9 and TRBJ2-3, with no clear D. The CDR3 loop spans 15 amino acids. Germline CDR1 reads SEHNR; CDR2 reads FQNEAQ (reference sequence). Deletions cut 2 bases from V and 0 bases from J, with 9 bases between.

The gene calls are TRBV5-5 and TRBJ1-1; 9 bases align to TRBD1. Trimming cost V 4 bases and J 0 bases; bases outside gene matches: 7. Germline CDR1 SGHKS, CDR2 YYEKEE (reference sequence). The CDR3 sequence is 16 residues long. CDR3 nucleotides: TGTGCCAGCAGCCGGGACAGGGTAATCATGAACACTGAAGCTTTCTTT. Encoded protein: CASSRDRVIMNTEAFF.